The clone carrying this T cell receptor (beta chain) has ten or more counts. The antigen is unknown. The record originates from a study of T cell repertoires in cytomegalovirus infection. TCRdb analysed the reads with MiXCR anew, one entry per CDR3 protein. The data hold hundreds of thousands of distinct CDR3 sequences, with 25% to 30% observed a single time. The CDR3 is 13 residues long. Trimming shortened V by 3 bases and J by 8 bases, and 10 bases separated the two germline ends. The sample here was cultured PBMCs, taken from culture after CMV antigen stimulation. The source of this sequence is a human donor in good health (CMV status not recorded). Some clones in this sample may be carry-over from other donors' samples. The V call is TRBV12-3 or TRBV12-4, the J call TRBJ1-4; D not resolved. As DNA, the CDR3 is TGTGCCAGCAGTTTCGGGGAGGGCGAAAAACTGTTTTTT. Its protein is CASSFGEGEKLFF.